The 14 T cell receptor beta chains listed next were all sequenced from one sample in a study of blood T cell repertoires in COVID-19 (TCRdb year 2020). Libraries were built with the immunoSEQ multiplex PCR assay. TCRdb mirrors the immuneACCESS table, restricted to in-frame sequences. Some clones are absent from its copies; in checked studies, under half trace to an unresolved V gene, and the reason for the others is unknown. The sample table shows approximately 310,000 clones, and 75% to 90% are seen once. In total, the top ten clones hold approximately 5.5% of the sample. The sample comprised PBMCs or T cells enriched from blood (not recorded which). Receptor source: a man between 60 and 70 years old who had recovered from COVID-19.

The V and J genes are TRBV18 and TRBJ1-4; tentatively, D is TRBD1 (5 bases). CDR1 and CDR2 (germline): KGHSH, LQKENI. Trimming left V 4 bases short and J 7 bases short, with 19 bases between. This CDR3 spans 16 amino acids. CDR3 loop: CASSRDGTAGIEKLFF. In DNA form, the CDR3 reads TGTGCCAGCTCACGAGACGGGACTGCCGGGATTGAAAAACTGTTTTTT.

The V and J genes are TRBV2 and TRBJ2-7; 8 bases match TRBD2. The trim removed 6 bases at V and 2 bases at J, leaving 12 bases unmatched. Germline CDR1 and CDR2: SNHLY and FYNNEI. CDR3 length: 16 residues. This chain's CDR3 is CASRVGLAGAPYEQYF. In DNA form, the CDR3 reads TGTGCCAGCAGAGTAGGTCTAGCGGGTGCCCCCTACGAGCAGTACTTC.

The chain recombines TRBV30 with TRBJ2-2; D unclear. Trimming removed 3 bases at V and 3 bases at J, with 8 bases between. Germline CDR1 GTSNPN, CDR2 SVGIG (reference sequence). This CDR3 contains 13 residues. The chain's CDR3 is CAWSPGYTGELFF. The CDR3 nucleotides are TGTGCCTGGAGCCCAGGCTACACCGGGGAGCTGTTTTTT.

The chain uses TRBV7-3 and TRBJ1-1, with D maybe TRBD1 (6 bases). Germline V gives CDR1 SGHTA, CDR2 FQGTGA. CDR3 size: 14 residues. With 5 bases removed from V and 1 base from J, the gap between germline ends came to 11 bases. CDR3: CASSRAGENTEAFF. As DNA, the CDR3 is TGTGCCAGCAGCCGGGCAGGGGAGAACACTGAAGCTTTCTTT.

This clone was detected once. The V and J genes are TRBV18 and TRBJ2-1; D is ambiguous. The CDR3 is 16 amino acids. CDR1 and CDR2 (germline): KGHSH, LQKENI. Trimming stripped 4 bases from V and 0 bases from J, with 13 bases between. The CDR3 region is CASSRAPPSSYNEQFF. In nucleotides, the CDR3 is TGTGCCAGCTCACGAGCCCCCCCGAGCTCCTACAATGAGCAGTTCTTC.

V usage is TRBV19 and J usage is TRBJ2-4; maybe TRBD1 (6 bases). The CDR3 is 14 amino acids. V dropped 4 bases and J dropped 6 bases, with 13 bases sitting between them. Looked up from germline, CDR1 is LNHDA and CDR2 is SQIVND (reference sequence). The DNA of the CDR3 is TGTGCCAGTAGTACCGGACAGACTTTAAACATTCAGTACTTC. This codes for CASSTGQTLNIQYF.

This chain uses TRBV7-2 with TRBJ2-4; 8 bases align to TRBD2. Germline V gene lookup returns CDR1 SGHTA and CDR2 FQGNSA. The junction had 15 bases not matched to a gene; V was cut back by 5 bases and J by 9 bases. The CDR3 loop spans 16 amino acids. Written as DNA, the CDR3 is TGTGCCAGCAGCCGGGGGGGGGCGCGGGCCAATAGCATTCAGTACTTC. This codes for CASSRGGARANSIQYF.

The chain uses TRBV18 and TRBJ1-2; TRBD1 agrees at 9 bases. The length of the CDR3 is 15 residues. Per germline, CDR1 KGHSH and CDR2 LQKENI. The V segment lost 6 bases and the J segment 5 bases; nucleotides outside the gene matches: 10. This chain's CDR3 is CASSPQGQGWYGYTF. CDR3 coding DNA: TGTGCCAGCTCCCCCCAGGGACAGGGATGGTATGGCTACACCTTC.

The chain combines TRBV5-1 with TRBJ2-5; 9 nucleotides agree with TRBD1. From germline, CDR1 is SGHRS and CDR2 YFSETQ. This CDR3 region has 15 residues. With 4 bases clipped from V and 4 bases from J, the junction kept 8 bases outside the gene matches. CDR3 sequence: CASSAGQGMGETQYF. DNA of the CDR3: TGCGCCAGCAGCGCGGGACAGGGAATGGGAGAGACCCAGTACTTC.

This clone turned up a few times. J is TRBJ2-1 and V is TRBV7-2; D is perhaps TRBD1 (5 bases). Looked up from germline, CDR1 is SGHTA and CDR2 is FQGNSA. The V end was cut by 5 bases, the J end by 4 bases, with 15 bases between. This CDR3 region has 15 residues. The CDR3 nucleotides read TGTGCCAGCAGCCTGGGGCCTGGCGGATACAATGAGCAGTTCTTC. This translates into CASSLGPGGYNEQFF.

The chain is built from TRBV7-2 and TRBJ2-7; D is possibly TRBD2 (6 bases). Germline V gene lookup returns CDR1 SGHTA and CDR2 FQGNSA. The CDR3 has 17 amino acids. Trimming left V 0 bases short and J 2 bases short, with 17 bases between. This chain's CDR3 is CASSLAYGGNLPYEQYF. CDR3 in DNA: TGTGCCAGCAGCTTAGCGTATGGCGGGAATTTGCCCTACGAGCAGTACTTC.

This clone occurred once. Other DNA variants within this sample encode the same CDR3. The rearrangement links TRBV5-1 to TRBJ2-5; 8 nucleotides agree with TRBD2. V dropped 0 bases and J dropped 4; count of bases not matched to a gene: 5. CDR1 is SGHRS and CDR2 is YFSETQ in the germline V gene. This CDR3 region has 15 residues. This CDR3 is CASSLVAGGSETQYF. The CDR3 coding sequence is TGCGCCAGCAGCTTGGTGGCGGGAGGCTCAGAGACCCAGTACTTC.

This clone was detected only once. V gene TRBV9 combines with J gene TRBJ1-4; 7 bases match TRBD1. CDR1 and CDR2 from the germline V gene are SGDLS and YYNGEE. CDR3 length: 16 residues. J lost 10 bases, V lost 0 bases, and 12 bases had no gene match. The CDR3 region has the DNA TGTGCCAGCAGCGTAGATGACAGGGTTGCTCTGAGAAAACTGTTTTTT. Translating it yields CASSVDDRVALRKLFF.

The sample holds a few counts of this clone. V gene TRBV9 combines with J gene TRBJ1-5, with D perhaps matching TRBD1 (5 bases). The CDR3 is 13 residues long. V was cut by 3 bases and J by 3 bases, with 7 bases left in between. Germline lookup yields CDR1 SGDLS and CDR2 YYNGEE. The CDR3 bases are TGTGCCAGCAGCGAGACAGTCAATCAGCCCCAGCATTTT. Translated, it gives CASSETVNQPQHF.